Below, 7 T cell receptor beta chains from the same sample are listed, as sequenced in a study of T cells after yellow fever vaccination. A single record per CDR3 protein comes from TCRdb applying MiXCR to the 5' RACE reads. The profile shows 510,000 or so distinct CDR3 sequences, 15% to 20% of them singletons. The source material was PBMCs, sampled 15 days after the yellow fever booster vaccination. The receptor set was obtained from a man aged 25 to 40 who received the YFV17D yellow fever vaccine.

The chain carries TRBV5-1 and TRBJ2-1, with D unclear. The CDR3 is made up of 14 amino acids. V was pared by 0 bases and J by 3 bases, with 7 bases between. Germline lookup yields CDR1 SGHRS and CDR2 YFSETQ. For the CDR3, the DNA is TGCGCCAGCAGCTTGGGACTGGTCTACAATGAGCAGTTCTTC. Amino acids: CASSLGLVYNEQFF.

This sequence joins TRBV7-9 and TRBJ1-1, with D possibly being TRBD1 (6 bases). CDR1 is SEHNR and CDR2 is FQNEAQ in the germline V gene (reference sequence). There are 13 residues in the CDR3. V was clipped by 1 base and J by 12 bases, with 15 bases between them. CDR3 loop: CASSLVPQGRSFF. DNA of the CDR3: TGTGCCAGCAGCTTAGTCCCGCAGGGGCGGTCTTTCTTT.

The sample holds a few counts of this clonotype. V gene TRBV5-1 combines with J gene TRBJ2-5; no reliable D call. Per germline, CDR1 SGHRS and CDR2 YFSETQ. Trimming cost V 4 bases and J 4 bases, with 14 bases left between them. The CDR3 spans 14 residues. The CDR3 loop is CASSPARTPETQYF. DNA for the CDR3: TGCGCCAGCAGCCCGGCCCGGACCCCAGAGACCCAGTACTTC.

This chain connects TRBV4-1 to TRBJ2-1; D remains unclear. This CDR3 comprises 13 residues. Germline V gene data show CDR1 as MGHRA and CDR2 as YSYEKL. The germline V and J ends were trimmed by 5 bases and 4 bases, with 9 bases remaining between them. CDR3 coding DNA: TGCGCCAGCAGCTATGGGAAATACAATGAGCAGTTCTTC. The encoded protein is CASSYGKYNEQFF.

This clonotype has only a few counts. The V gene is TRBV15, the J gene TRBJ2-7; D not resolved. This CDR3 contains 12 residues. Trimming removed 1 base from V and 5 bases from J, with 6 bases in between. CDR1 and CDR2 (germline): LNHNV, YYDKDF (reference sequence). The CDR3 sequence is CATSRAINEQYF. The CDR3 coding sequence is TGTGCCACCAGCAGAGCCATCAACGAGCAGTACTTC.

CDR3 loop: CASSLGAAQPQHF. The CDR3 DNA reads as TGTGCCAGCAGCTTAGGTGCAGCCCAGCCCCAGCATTTT. The chain links TRBV7-2 to TRBJ1-5; D not resolved. This CDR3 region has 13 residues. The V gene's germline CDR1 is SGHTA and CDR2 FQGNSA. Trimming shortened V by 1 base and J by 7 bases, and 8 bases separated the two germline ends.

The rearrangement links TRBV10-3 to TRBJ2-7, with 9 nucleotides matching TRBD2. Trimming cost V 3 bases and J 1 base; bases outside gene matches: 7. Germline V CDR1 and CDR2: ENHRY, SYGVKD. The CDR3 is made up of 16 amino acids. The CDR3 sequence is CAISDFSGSGSYEQYF. The CDR3 nucleotides are TGTGCCATCAGTGATTTTAGCGGGAGTGGTTCCTACGAGCAGTACTTC.